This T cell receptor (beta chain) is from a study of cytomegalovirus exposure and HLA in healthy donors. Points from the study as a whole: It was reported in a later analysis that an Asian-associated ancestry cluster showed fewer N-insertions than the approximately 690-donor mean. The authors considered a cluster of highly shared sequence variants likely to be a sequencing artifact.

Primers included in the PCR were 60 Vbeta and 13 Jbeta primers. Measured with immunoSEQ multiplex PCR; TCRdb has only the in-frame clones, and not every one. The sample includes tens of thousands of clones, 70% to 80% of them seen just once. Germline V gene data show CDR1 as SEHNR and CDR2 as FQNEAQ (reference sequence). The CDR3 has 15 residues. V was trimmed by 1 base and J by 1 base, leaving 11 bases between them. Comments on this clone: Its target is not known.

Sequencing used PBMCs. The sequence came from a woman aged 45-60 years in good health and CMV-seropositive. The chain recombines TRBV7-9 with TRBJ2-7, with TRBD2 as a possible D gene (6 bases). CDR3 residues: CASSLVSEGSYEQYF. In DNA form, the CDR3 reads TGTGCCAGCAGCTTAGTCTCGGAGGGTTCCTACGAGCAGTACTTC.